Shown below are 24 T cell receptor beta chains from a single sample sequenced in a study of blood T cell repertoires in COVID-19. Data came from immunoSEQ multiplex PCR; TCRdb stores just in-frame clones and leaves some out. This sample carries 100,000 to 120,000 clones, 82% of them seen once, and the ten largest clones take approximately 15%. Sequenced input: peripheral blood. The receptors were gathered from a woman aged 55-70 years with acute or convalescent COVID-19.

The DNA for the CDR3 is TGTGCCAGCAGCCAGGACAGGTTCACGTTCGGCTATGGCTACACCTTC. It translates to CASSQDRFTFGYGYTF. The V call is TRBV3-1 (or the pseudogene TRBV3-2), the J call TRBJ1-2, with 7 bases matching TRBD1. J gave up 4 bases and V 3 bases, and 11 bases lay outside the gene matches. The germline V gene has CDR1 LGHDT and CDR2 YNNKEL (reference sequence). The CDR3 covers 16 residues.

The chain couples TRBV5-1 to TRBJ1-2; perhaps TRBD1 as D (6 bases). Germline loops: CDR1 SGHRS, CDR2 YFSETQ. The CDR3 sequence is 16 residues long. V lost 0 bases and J 6 bases, leaving 18 bases between the germline ends. The CDR3 sequence is CASSLGKTGILDGYTF. CDR3 sequence (DNA): TGCGCCAGCAGCTTGGGAAAAACAGGGATTCTCGATGGCTACACCTTC. The variable domain in full, with the rest retrieved from reference TRBV5-1 and TRBJ1-2, is KAGVTQTPRYLIKTRGQQVTLSCSPISGHRSVSWYQQTPGQGLQFLFEYFSETQRNKGNFPGRFSGRQFSNSRSEMNVSTLELGDSALYLCASSLGKTGILDGYTFGSGTRLTVV.

This chain joins TRBV24-1 and TRBJ2-7, with a weak D call TRBD2 (6 bases). CDR1 and CDR2 from the germline V gene are KGHDR and SFDVKD. The V end lost 3 bases, the J end lost 2 bases, and 13 bases lay between the germline ends. The CDR3 length is 15 residues. The CDR3 here is CATSDPATSTYEQYF. CDR3 coding DNA: TGTGCCACCAGTGATCCAGCGACTAGTACCTACGAGCAGTACTTC.

This clone was found a few times. The chain joins TRBV19 to TRBJ1-2; 12 positions agree with TRBD1. The CDR3 length is 14 residues. The germline V gene has CDR1 LNHDA and CDR2 SQIVND (reference sequence). V shed 6 bases and J 6 bases; nucleotides not matched to a gene: 5. The DNA of the CDR3 is TGTGCCAGTAGCGGGACAGGGGGCGCGCATGGCTACACCTTC. Translated: CASSGTGGAHGYTF.

This clone was seen a few times. The CDR3 DNA reads TGTGCCAGTAGTATGGACAGGGAACCTTTCGATGGCTACACCTTC. Translation gives CASSMDREPFDGYTF. The chain is built from TRBV19 and TRBJ1-2; 8 bases map to TRBD1. V lost 3 bases and J lost 6; bases outside the gene matches: 9. CDR3 size: 15 residues. The germline V gene encodes CDR1 LNHDA and CDR2 SQIVND (reference sequence).

CDR3 nucleotide sequence: TGTGCCACCAGCAAACCGGGACAGGGCGTCACTGAAGCTTTCTTT. Translation: CATSKPGQGVTEAFF. The rearrangement uses TRBV15 and TRBJ1-1; 9 nucleotides align to TRBD1. Germline CDR1 LNHNV, CDR2 YYDKDF (reference sequence). There are 15 residues in the CDR3. V was pared by 4 bases and J by 4 bases, with 7 bases of the junction left unmatched.

The V and J genes are TRBV3-1 (or the pseudogene TRBV3-2) and TRBJ1-1, with TRBD1 matching over 7 bases. Germline trimming cut 3 bases from V and 7 bases from J; bases unmatched to any gene: 2. CDR3 length: 12 residues. The germline V gene has CDR1 LGHDT and CDR2 YNNKEL (reference sequence). CDR3 sequence reads: CASSQRDSEAFF. The DNA for the CDR3 is TGTGCCAGCAGCCAGAGGGACAGTGAAGCTTTCTTT.

This chain uses TRBV7-3 with TRBJ1-6; TRBD1 matches 8 bases. V dropped 4 bases and J dropped 7; count of bases not matched to a gene: 6. Germline V CDR1 and CDR2: SGHTA, FQGTGA. The CDR3 spans 15 residues. The CDR3 DNA reads TGTGCCAGCAGCTCCGAGGACAGGGACAATTCACCCCTCCACTTT. Its protein is CASSSEDRDNSPLHF.

CDR3 nucleotide sequence: TGTGCCAGTCAGGGGACAGGACTATACTCTAGCAATCAGCCCCAGCATTTT. Protein sequence: CASQGTGLYSSNQPQHF. The gene calls are TRBV19 and TRBJ1-5, with 8 bases identical to TRBD1. Trimming took 8 bases from V and 0 from J; bases not matched to a gene: 12. CDR1 is LNHDA, CDR2 SQIVND, per germline (reference sequence). The length of the CDR3 is 17 residues.

The chain couples TRBV6-1 to TRBJ1-4, with TRBD1 matching 9 bases. From germline, CDR1 is MNHNS and CDR2 SASEGT. The length of the CDR3 is 15 residues. With V trimmed by 3 bases and J by 5 bases, 4 bases remained unmatched. CDR3 residues: CASSDGGQGNEKLFF. The CDR3 DNA reads as TGTGCCAGCAGTGACGGGGGACAGGGAAATGAAAAACTGTTTTTT.

The V gene is TRBV28, the J gene TRBJ2-2, with D perhaps TRBD1 (6 bases). This CDR3 has 13 residues. Germline V gives CDR1 MDHEN, CDR2 SYDVKM. V was pared by 2 bases and J by 5 bases, with 6 bases between. CDR3 sequence: CASSLTGTGELFF. Written as DNA, the CDR3 is TGTGCCAGCAGTTTAACAGGGACCGGGGAGCTGTTTTTT.

The chain carries TRBV7-3 and TRBJ2-2; 10 bases agree with TRBD2. CDR1 SGHTA and CDR2 FQGTGA come from the germline V gene. V trimming: 2 bases; J trimming: 7 bases; junction bases outside the gene matches: 7. The CDR3 has 16 residues. The CDR3 sequence: CASSLGAGGPRGELFF. The CDR3 region has the DNA TGTGCCAGCAGCTTAGGAGCGGGGGGGCCCCGCGGGGAGCTGTTTTTT.

The chain uses TRBV7-9 and TRBJ2-2, with 8 nucleotides matching TRBD1. Per the germline V gene, CDR1 is SEHNR and CDR2 is FQNEAQ (reference sequence). Trimming removed 9 bases from V and 0 bases from J; junction bases left unmatched: 9. This CDR3 contains 16 residues. The CDR3 bases are TGTGCCAGTCTGTGGGACAGGTCAGCGAACACCGGGGAGCTGTTTTTT. It specifies CASLWDRSANTGELFF.

This clone was picked up a small number of times. The rearrangement uses TRBV2 and TRBJ2-7, with D maybe TRBD2 (5 bases). Trimming pared 3 bases from V and 7 bases from J, leaving 16 bases between. The CDR3 has 14 residues. CDR1 and CDR2 (germline): SNHLY, FYNNEI. The CDR3 nucleotides read TGTGCCAGCAGTGAGGAGCGGTCTGCCGGGGAGCAGTACTTC. Translating it yields CASSEERSAGEQYF.

This clone has only a few counts. This chain joins TRBV9 and TRBJ1-4; 8 nucleotides align to TRBD1. The CDR3 length is 15 residues. The V gene's germline CDR1 is SGDLS and CDR2 YYNGEE. V lost 0 bases, J lost 8 bases, and 6 bases stayed unmatched. The CDR3 DNA is TGTGCCAGCAGCGTAGGGACAGGGACTGGAGAAAAACTGTTTTTT. This encodes CASSVGTGTGEKLFF. The variable domain in full, with the rest retrieved from reference TRBV9 and TRBJ1-4, is DSGVTQTPKHLITATGQRVTLRCSPRSGDLSVYWYQQSLDQGLQFLIQYYNGEERAKGNILERFSAQQFPDLHSELNLSSLELGDSALYFCASSVGTGTGEKLFFGSGTQLSVL.

The chain employs TRBV7-9 and TRBJ2-7; D may be TRBD1 (6 bases). The CDR3 runs to 15 residues. Trimming took off 5 bases at V and 4 bases at J, with 18 bases between the two ends. CDR1 and CDR2 (germline): SEHNR, FQNEAQ (reference sequence). CDR3 in amino acids: CASSPPLEGEYEQYF. CDR3 sequence (DNA): TGTGCCAGCAGCCCCCCTCTCGAGGGGGAATACGAGCAGTACTTC.

The J gene is TRBJ1-1, the V gene TRBV7-2; tentatively, D is TRBD1 (5 bases). Germline CDR1 and CDR2: SGHTA and FQGNSA. V lost 1 base and J 4 bases, leaving 13 bases between the germline ends. This CDR3 spans 15 amino acids. CDR3 amino acids: CASSLDEAGITEAFF. CDR3 DNA: TGTGCCAGCAGCTTAGACGAGGCAGGGATCACTGAAGCTTTCTTT.

This clone was seen a few times. The chain links TRBV5-1 to TRBJ1-3; maybe TRBD1 (5 bases). The CDR3 is 15 amino acids. Germline CDR1 SGHRS, CDR2 YFSETQ. V lost 0 bases, J lost 2 bases, and 9 bases lay in between. In nucleotides, the CDR3 is TGCGCCAGCAGCTTGGAGGGGAACCCTGGAAACACCATATATTTT. This sequence encodes CASSLEGNPGNTIYF.

The rearrangement links TRBV11-2 to TRBJ1-6; 9 bases map to TRBD1. This CDR3 contains 14 residues. Trimming took 5 bases from V and 8 from J; bases not matched to a gene: 4. CDR1 SGHAT and CDR2 FQNNGV come from the germline V gene. The CDR3 sequence is CASSRDRADSPLHF. The CDR3 DNA reads TGTGCCAGCAGCCGGGACAGGGCAGATTCACCCCTCCACTTT.

CDR3 DNA sequence: TGTGCCTGGGCGGTTCTAGATACGCAGTATTTT. Protein sequence: CAWAVLDTQYF. The chain recombines TRBV30 with TRBJ2-3; D gene ambiguous. The CDR3 is 11 amino acids. V was pared by 5 bases and J by 5 bases, with 8 bases between. Germline V gene sequence: CDR1 GTSNPN, CDR2 SVGIG (reference sequence).

The rearrangement uses TRBV15 and TRBJ2-5; 7 nucleotides agree with TRBD2. The germline V gene encodes CDR1 LNHNV and CDR2 YYDKDF (reference sequence). The V segment lost 4 bases and the J segment 4 bases; nucleotides outside the gene matches: 6. This CDR3 has 14 amino acids. CDR3 DNA: TGTGCCACCAGCAAGGGTCGCGGGGGAGAGACCCAGTACTTC. Translating gives CATSKGRGGETQYF.

On this clone: Other nucleotide sequences in the sample specify the same CDR3. The rearrangement links TRBV5-1 to TRBJ2-1; possible D gene TRBD1, 5 bases. Germline CDR1 reads SGHRS; CDR2 reads YFSETQ. Trimming pared 0 bases from V and 0 bases from J, leaving 7 bases between. The CDR3 is 15 residues long. CDR3 protein: CASSLGQGSYNEQFF. DNA of the CDR3: TGCGCCAGCAGCTTGGGCCAGGGCTCCTACAATGAGCAGTTCTTC.

In DNA form, the CDR3 reads TGTGCCAGCAAGCCCGGGGTTGGTATGAACACTGAAGCTTTCTTT. This gives the protein CASKPGVGMNTEAFF. This chain joins TRBV7-2 and TRBJ1-1; no firm D call. This CDR3 spans 15 amino acids. Germline V gene lookup returns CDR1 SGHTA and CDR2 FQGNSA. V was pared by 7 bases and J by 0 bases, with 15 bases between.

This clone was seen only a few times. This chain connects TRBV10-3 to TRBJ1-3, with no clear D. CDR3 length: 15 residues. Germline CDR1 ENHRY, CDR2 SYGVKD. Trimming left V 3 bases short and J 0 bases short, with 9 bases between. CDR3 sequence reads: CAISESVLSGNTIYF. The DNA of the CDR3 is TGTGCCATCAGTGAATCCGTACTCTCTGGAAACACCATATATTTT.